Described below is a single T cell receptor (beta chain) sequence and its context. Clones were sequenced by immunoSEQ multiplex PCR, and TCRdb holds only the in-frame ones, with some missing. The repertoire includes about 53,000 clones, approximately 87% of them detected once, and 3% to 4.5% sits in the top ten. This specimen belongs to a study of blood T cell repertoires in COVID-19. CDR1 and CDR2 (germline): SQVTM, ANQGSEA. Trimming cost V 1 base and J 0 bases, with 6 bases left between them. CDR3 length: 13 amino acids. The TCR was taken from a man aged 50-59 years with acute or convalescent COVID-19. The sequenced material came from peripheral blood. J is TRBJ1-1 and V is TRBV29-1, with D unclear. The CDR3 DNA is TGCAGCGTTGAAGCCCCAATGAACACTGAAGCTTTCTTT. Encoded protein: CSVEAPMNTEAFF.